This T cell receptor beta chain was recorded in a study of identical twins. Study-level points and caveats: Twin pairs had excess sharing that was weaker in beta out-of-frame sequences. Compared with unrelated sharing, twin-shared out-of-frame alpha sequences had more low-probability sequences.

On this clonotype itself: The target antigen is unknown.

MiXCR, run by TCRdb on the 5' RACE reads, gives a single entry per CDR3 protein. The sample yields about 190,000 distinct CDR3 sequences, more than 15% seen once. Trimming cost V 8 bases and J 0 bases, with 19 bases left between them. The CDR3 is made up of 17 amino acids. The germline V gene encodes CDR1 SGHAT and CDR2 FQNNGV. These data were likewise used in another study, on T cells expressing NK-cell markers. Per that paper: Just one sequenced donor of eight was HCMV-seronegative, while seven were seropositive.

Sequences were obtained from CD8+ T cells sorted from blood. The receptor was isolated from a woman under 30 in good health. V is TRBV11-2 and J is TRBJ2-2; maybe TRBD2 (5 bases). The CDR3 is CASGPGAELANTGELFF. CDR3 bases: TGTGCCAGCGGGCCAGGAGCGGAGCTAGCGAACACCGGGGAGCTGTTTTTT.